This TCR beta chain was captured in a study of blood T cell repertoires in COVID-19 (dated by TCRdb to about 2020). In the study overall: Samples from collaborators originated in the United States, Italy and Spain and spanned both the acute and convalescent phases of COVID-19. The prospective study material was composed of cDNA or gDNA derived from T cells, B-cell-depleted T cells, or PBMCs. Samples were obtained from the ongoing ImmuneRACE study (first 160 participants) and from about 1,300 subjects provided by 6 global collaborators. The dataset comprised deeply sampled blood TCRbeta repertoires from subjects exposed to, actively infected with, or recovered from COVID-19. Nearly every sample came with metadata listing a de-identified subject ID, COVID-19 status, age in years and sex. Where HLA class I and class II types were available, the types were taken from metadata supplied by the sample provider, not from assay-based typing. The repertoires were released in a freely available public database intended as a resource for research on the immune response to SARS-CoV-2.

TCRbeta CDR3 regions were amplified from genomic DNA using the immunoSEQ Assay, a bias-controlled multiplex PCR. Concerning the study's data processing: Within the assay, amplification of reference gene primers was used to estimate how many nucleated cells each sample contained. To quantify the absolute abundance of each unique TCRbeta CDR3 rearrangement, sequence reads were collapsed and filtered. For each sample, productive Simpson clonality was calculated by taking the square root of Simpson's diversity index across productive rearrangements. TCRdb's version of the immuneACCESS table is confined to in-frame rearrangements and falls short of the full clone set. An unresolved V gene accounts for under half of the shortfall where checked; the remainder is of unknown origin. For V, J and clone size, that table is used; D and trimming come from the DNA. The sample yields some 170,000 clones; roughly 88% were counted once. The biggest ten clones account for 13% to 15% of the sample.

Participants in the prospective study were aged roughly 18 to 90 years, lived in approximately 26 United States geographic areas, and enrolled through a virtual design. In the prospective study, participants were assigned to cohorts based on the clinical history participants reported in a screening survey and a study questionnaire. For ImmuneRACE Cohort 3, a participant was defined as recovered based on two consecutive negative NP/OP PCR tests, clearance by a healthcare professional, or resolution of symptoms. In the prospective study, mobile phlebotomists collected whole blood, serum and a nasopharyngeal or oropharyngeal swab from each participant. Participants in the prospective study had the option to provide additional blood draws and questionnaires over a roughly two-month period. Prospective study blood samples were shipped either frozen or at room temperature before DNA extraction. The paper's findings and limits, for the study overall: The quantity of clinical and demographic metadata differed by source and by participant and was supplied without curation.

To note about this clone: Its antigen is currently not known. No much larger clone is present one base from it, and per-base qualities are unavailable.

Trimming takes 0 bases from V and 4 bases from J, and the germline ends sit 15 bases apart. The CDR3 goes from the cysteine to the phenylalanine over 16 residues. The retained sequence is limited to the CDR3, 48 bases, with the frame set at the first base. The germline V gene sets CDR1 to KGHSH and CDR2 to LQKENI. This sequence uses TRBV18 and TRBJ2-5; a tentative D call is TRBD2 (6 bases match). Input material: PBMCs or T cells enriched from blood (not recorded which). This receptor was obtained from a man between 50 and 59 years old who had recovered from COVID-19. In nucleotides, the sequence is TGTGCCAGCTCACCACCGGGACTCGGCAACCTAGAGACCCAGTACTTC. It specifies CASSPPGLGNLETQYF.